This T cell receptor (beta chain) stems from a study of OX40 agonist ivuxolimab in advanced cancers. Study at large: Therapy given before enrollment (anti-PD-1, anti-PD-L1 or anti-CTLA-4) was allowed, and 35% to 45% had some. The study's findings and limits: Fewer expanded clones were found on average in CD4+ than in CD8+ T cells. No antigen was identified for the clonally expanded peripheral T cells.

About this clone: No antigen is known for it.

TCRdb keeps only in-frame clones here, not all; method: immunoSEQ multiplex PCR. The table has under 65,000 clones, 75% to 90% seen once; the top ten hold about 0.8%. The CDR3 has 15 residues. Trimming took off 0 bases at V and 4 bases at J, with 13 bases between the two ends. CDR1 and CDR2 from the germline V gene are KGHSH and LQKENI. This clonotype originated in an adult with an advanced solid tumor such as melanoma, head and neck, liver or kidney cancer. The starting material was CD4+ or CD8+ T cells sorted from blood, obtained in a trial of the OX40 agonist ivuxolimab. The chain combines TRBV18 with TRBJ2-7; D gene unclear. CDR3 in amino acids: CASSPPGSLRYEQYF. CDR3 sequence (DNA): TGTGCCAGCTCACCACCGGGCAGCTTAAGATACGAGCAGTACTTC.